Shown below are 21 T cell receptor beta chains from a single sample sequenced in a study of control samples from healthy donors and cancer patients (dated by TCRdb to about 2020). Preparation of the library involved the immunoSEQ multiplex PCR assay. Not all clones reach the TCRdb copy of this immuneACCESS table, which keeps in-frame sequences only. Checked studies attribute under half of the gap to unresolved V genes and leave the rest unexplained. This sample has about 140,000 clones in its table, and over 85% of those were observed once. Together, the top ten hold roughly 12% of the sample. The sequencing sample was made of blood. These receptor sequences come from a man aged 30 to 45 in good health.

V is TRBV9 and J is TRBJ1-1; 10 bases match TRBD1. J lost 1 base, V lost 5 bases, and 11 bases had no gene match. Germline V lookup: CDR1 SGDLS, CDR2 YYNGEE. This CDR3 has 17 residues. CDR3 nucleotide sequence: TGTGCCAGCAGACGAGGACAGGGGGGTTTTGAGAACACTGAAGCTTTCTTT. Protein: CASRRGQGGFENTEAFF.

The chain links TRBV6-1 to TRBJ1-1; D is uncertain. Germline assignment: CDR1 MNHNS and CDR2 SASEGT. The CDR3 contains 17 residues. Trimming removed 1 base from V and 1 base from J, with 16 bases in between. CDR3 nucleotide sequence: TGTGCCAGCAGTGAAGTGCTCACCGCCTACACGAACACTGAAGCTTTCTTT. Protein product: CASSEVLTAYTNTEAFF.

As DNA, the CDR3 is TGTGCCACCAGCAGAGTCTTAATGGTTGGGCATCAGCCCCAGCATTTT. This encodes CATSRVLMVGHQPQHF. This chain joins TRBV15 and TRBJ1-5; D is unclear. The CDR3 totals 16 residues. Germline CDR1 is LNHNV and CDR2 is YYDKDF (reference sequence). Between the trimmed V and J ends, which lost 1 base and 5 bases, there was a span of 15 bases.

The genes are TRBV10-3 and TRBJ2-2, with TRBD2 identical over 14 bases. The V and J ends lost 6 bases and 3 bases, in that order; junction bases with no gene match: 3. The CDR3 length is 16 residues. The germline CDR1 and CDR2 sequences are ENHRY and SYGVKD. Here the CDR3 reads CAIRGGLAGDTGELFF. CDR3 in DNA: TGTGCCATCAGAGGGGGACTAGCGGGAGACACCGGGGAGCTGTTTTTT.

V gene TRBV7-9 combines with J gene TRBJ2-7; TRBD1 matches at 9 bases. Germline V lookup: CDR1 SEHNR, CDR2 FQNEAQ (reference sequence). This CDR3 has 16 residues. The ends lost 1 base at V and 3 bases at J; junction bases unmatched: 7. DNA for the CDR3: TGTGCCAGCAGCTTAGTCCCTTGGACAGGGGACTACGAGCAGTACTTC. Protein product: CASSLVPWTGDYEQYF.

This chain uses TRBV3-1 (or the pseudogene TRBV3-2) with TRBJ1-1; unclear D gene. Trimming removed 1 base at V and 2 bases at J, with 11 bases between. Germline V gene data show CDR1 as LGHDT and CDR2 as YNNKEL (reference sequence). CDR3 length equals 15 residues. The CDR3 nucleotides are TGTGCCAGCAGCCAAGCCCTAACAACTAACACTGAAGCTTTCTTT. Translating it yields CASSQALTTNTEAFF.

This clone has a handful of counts. The gene calls are TRBV6-5 and TRBJ1-3; D unresolved. The CDR3 consists of 14 residues. Germline V lookup: CDR1 MNHEY, CDR2 SVGAGI. V was trimmed by 9 bases and J by 0 bases, leaving 12 bases between them. The CDR3 DNA reads as TGTGCCAGTAGAGTAGGGAACTCTGGAAACACCATATATTTT. Encoded protein: CASRVGNSGNTIYF.

CDR3: CASSDGGATGDLLAKNIQYF. The CDR3 bases are TGTGCCAGCAGTGATGGAGGCGCGACAGGGGACTTACTAGCCAAAAACATTCAGTACTTC. The chain joins TRBV2 to TRBJ2-4; 8 bases are shared with TRBD1. Trimming took 3 bases from V and 0 from J; bases not matched to a gene: 16. CDR1 is SNHLY, CDR2 FYNNEI, per germline. This CDR3 has 20 residues. Full variable domain (rest looked up from reference TRBV2 and TRBJ2-4): EPEVTQTPSHQVTQMGQEVILRCVPISNHLYFYWYRQILGQKVEFLVSFYNNEISEKSEIFDDQFSVERPDGSNFTLKIRSTKLEDSAMYFCASSDGGATGDLLAKNIQYFGAGTRLSVL.

The V and J genes are TRBV28 and TRBJ1-6; D is perhaps TRBD1 (5 bases). The CDR3 covers 14 residues. V lost 6 bases to trimming and J lost 7 bases, with 13 bases between them. The V gene's germline CDR1 is MDHEN and CDR2 SYDVKM. The CDR3 reads CASSRGGGNSPLHF. CDR3 bases: TGTGCCAGCAGCCGTGGGGGGGGGAATTCACCCCTCCACTTT.

The V and J genes are TRBV28 and TRBJ1-2, with a tentative D call TRBD1 (5 bases). This CDR3 contains 12 residues. The V gene lost 9 bases and the J gene lost 8 bases, with 16 bases spanning the gap. Germline CDR1 MDHEN, CDR2 SYDVKM. CDR3 amino acids: CASFAGKEGYTF. CDR3 sequence (DNA): TGTGCCAGTTTCGCAGGGAAGGAAGGCTACACCTTC.

The rearrangement joins TRBV30 to TRBJ2-7; TRBD2 agrees at 7 bases. J was trimmed by 5 bases and V by 4 bases; bases with no gene match: 8. Germline CDR1 is GTSNPN and CDR2 is SVGIG (reference sequence). The CDR3 has 13 residues. The DNA of the CDR3 is TGTGCCTGGACCGACTTCCGGGGGGACGAGCAGTACTTC. Translated, it gives CAWTDFRGDEQYF.

This clone is medium-sized within its sample. V is TRBV19 and J is TRBJ1-4; D is ambiguous. Germline V lookup: CDR1 LNHDA, CDR2 SQIVND (reference sequence). V was clipped by 5 bases and J by 4 bases, with 14 bases between them. This CDR3 spans 15 amino acids. CDR3 coding DNA: TGTGCCAGTAGTCCCCGAATATACCTTAATGAAAAACTGTTTTTT. Amino acid sequence: CASSPRIYLNEKLFF. Full variable domain (rest looked up from reference TRBV19 and TRBJ1-4): DGGITQSPKYLFRKEGQNVTLSCEQNLNHDAMYWYRQDPGQGLRLIYYSQIVNDFQKGDIAEGYSVSREKKESFPLTVTSAQKNPTAFYLCASSPRIYLNEKLFFGSGTQLSVL.

The genes are TRBV27 and TRBJ2-4, with D hard to call. V was shortened by 0 bases and J by 16 bases, with 10 bases between the two germline ends. The V gene's germline CDR1 is MNHEY and CDR2 SMNVEV (reference sequence). CDR3 size: 11 residues. CDR3 DNA: TGTGCCAGCAGTTTATCAGCAGTGGGATACTTC. It is translated as CASSLSAVGYF.

V is TRBV19 and J is TRBJ1-2, with TRBD1 identical over 7 bases. Germline V gene sequence: CDR1 LNHDA, CDR2 SQIVND (reference sequence). The CDR3 extends over 12 amino acids. The V segment lost 6 bases and the J segment 8 bases; nucleotides outside the gene matches: 6. This chain's CDR3 is CASRTGIVGYTF. In nucleotides, the CDR3 is TGTGCCAGTAGGACAGGGATTGTCGGCTACACCTTC.

The chain uses TRBV6-4 and TRBJ1-2; D not certain. V lost 3 bases and J lost 4, with 15 bases in between. Germline values: CDR1 MRHNA, CDR2 SNTAGT. This CDR3 is 15 amino acids long. DNA for the CDR3: TGTGCCAGCAGTGAGCAGTCCGGAAAATCCTATGGCTACACCTTC. Protein sequence: CASSEQSGKSYGYTF.

This chain links TRBV6-6 with TRBJ2-1; 7 nucleotides align to TRBD1. The germline gives CDR1 MNHNY, CDR2 SVGAGI (reference sequence). The CDR3 is 15 residues long. V gave up 7 bases and J gave up 7 bases; unmatched junction bases: 13. The CDR3 DNA reads TGTGCCAGCAAGGGGGAGAAGGGGGCGCCGAATGAGCAGTTCTTC. Translated: CASKGEKGAPNEQFF.

This rearrangement joins TRBV10-3 to TRBJ1-1; D gene unclear. Trimming left V 4 bases short and J 7 bases short, with 13 bases between. The CDR3 runs to 13 residues. CDR1 ENHRY and CDR2 SYGVKD come from the germline V gene. The CDR3 nucleotides read TGTGCCATCAGTGTTGGGAGGATAAATGAAGCTTTCTTT. It specifies CAISVGRINEAFF.

This clone has a single count. The gene calls are TRBV13 and TRBJ2-1; D possibly corresponds to TRBD1 (5 bases). The CDR3 runs to 13 residues. The germline V gene encodes CDR1 PRHDT and CDR2 FYEKMQ (reference sequence). V lost 5 bases, J lost 14 bases, and 19 bases lay in between. The CDR3 bases are TGTGCCAGCAGCCCAGAGTTACAGGTCCAAAAGTTCTTC. Translating it yields CASSPELQVQKFF.

The rearrangement joins TRBV24-1 to TRBJ2-1; 9 bases match TRBD1. The germline V gene encodes CDR1 KGHDR and CDR2 SFDVKD. The junction had 4 bases not matched to a gene; V was cut back by 5 bases and J by 3 bases. The CDR3 runs to 15 residues. DNA for the CDR3: TGTGCCACCAGTGGCGGGACAGGGCTCTACAATGAGCAGTTCTTC. Protein: CATSGGTGLYNEQFF.

The chain carries TRBV6-2 or TRBV6-3 and TRBJ2-7, with TRBD1 matching over 8 bases. Germline V CDR1 and CDR2: MNHEY, SVGEGT. This CDR3 is 16 amino acids long. The V and J ends lost 5 bases and 8 bases, in that order; junction bases with no gene match: 17. This CDR3 reads CASSRPTGTGALKQYF. CDR3 in DNA: TGTGCCAGCAGTCGACCAACCGGGACAGGAGCTTTGAAGCAGTACTTC.

This chain joins TRBV4-1 and TRBJ2-7; 11 bases agree with TRBD2. Germline CDR1 MGHRA, CDR2 YSYEKL. The ends lost 2 bases at V and 0 bases at J; junction bases unmatched: 6. The CDR3 length is 17 residues. For the CDR3, the DNA is TGCGCCAGCAGCCAACCGGGACTAGCGGACACCTCCTACGAGCAGTACTTC. This encodes CASSQPGLADTSYEQYF.